The 31 T cell receptor beta chains presented below share a single source sample, sequenced in a study of cytomegalovirus exposure and HLA in healthy donors. The PCR used 60 Vbeta and 13 Jbeta primers. Generated by immunoSEQ multiplex PCR, the TCRdb table keeps only in-frame clones and is missing some. The sample lists about 160,000 clones; over 80% were seen once. Source material: PBMCs. The receptor set was obtained from a male donor in good health and CMV-seropositive.

This chain links TRBV21-1 with TRBJ1-4; no DNA check was done on the table's D call, TRBD1. TRBV21-1 corresponds to a pseudogene. CDR3 length: 15 residues. The CDR3 DNA sequence: TGTGCCAGCAGCAAAGAAACAGGGATGGAGGAAAAACTGTTTTTT. It specifies CASSKETGMEEKLFF.

The chain carries TRBV6-5 and TRBJ2-7; no reliable D call. Looked up from germline, CDR1 is MNHEY and CDR2 is SVGAGI. The CDR3 has 12 residues. V was trimmed by 5 bases and J by 2 bases, leaving 7 bases between them. The CDR3 sequence: CASSGQTYEQYF. The CDR3 DNA reads TGTGCCAGCAGTGGGCAGACCTACGAGCAGTACTTC.

The V call is TRBV4-2, the J call TRBJ2-7, with 7 bases that match TRBD2. Per germline, CDR1 LGHNA and CDR2 YNFKEQ. The CDR3 spans 15 residues. V lost 3 bases and J lost 1; bases outside the gene matches: 6. This CDR3 is CASSQGGTRSYEQYF. The CDR3 nucleotides read TGTGCCAGCAGCCAGGGGGGGACTCGTTCCTACGAGCAGTACTTC.

The chain joins TRBV7-6 to TRBJ2-7; 9 positions agree with TRBD2. This CDR3 contains 15 residues. J was trimmed by 5 bases and V by 3 bases; bases with no gene match: 8. Germline CDR1 reads SGHVS; CDR2 reads FNYEAQ. The CDR3 region is CASSLGGRAGNEQYF. The DNA for the CDR3 is TGTGCCAGCAGCTTGGGCGGGAGGGCCGGAAACGAGCAGTACTTC.

The V call is TRBV9, the J call TRBJ2-7; 10 bases match TRBD2. CDR3 size: 16 residues. The V gene end was trimmed by 0 bases and the J gene end by 4 bases; junction bases not matched to a gene: 7. Germline assignment: CDR1 SGDLS and CDR2 YYNGEE. The CDR3 sequence: CASSVGSGRAGYEQYF. CDR3 in DNA: TGTGCCAGCAGCGTAGGAAGCGGGAGGGCCGGGTACGAGCAGTACTTC.

The V call is TRBV6-5, the J call TRBJ1-1; D unclear. V lost 7 bases and J 4 bases, leaving 13 bases between the germline ends. Germline CDR1 reads MNHEY; CDR2 reads SVGAGI. The CDR3 loop spans 13 amino acids. CDR3 DNA: TGTGCCAGCATTCAGGCAGGTTCCACTGAAGCTTTCTTT. It yields the protein CASIQAGSTEAFF.

The rearrangement joins TRBV28 to TRBJ1-4; the D is unclear. Trimming removed 6 bases at V and 5 bases at J, with 10 bases between. The CDR3 length is 13 residues. Per the germline V gene, CDR1 is MDHEN and CDR2 is SYDVKM. For the CDR3, the DNA is TGTGCCAGCAGCACAAATTCCAATGAAAAACTGTTTTTT. This encodes CASSTNSNEKLFF. Full variable domain (remainder filled in from reference TRBV28 and TRBJ1-4): DVKVTQSSRYLVKRTGEKVFLECVQDMDHENMFWYRQDPGLGLRLIYFSYDVKMKEKGDIPEGYSVSREKKERFSLILESASTNQTSMYLCASSTNSNEKLFFGSGTQLSVL.

The gene calls are TRBV2 and TRBJ2-3; no clear D gene. The CDR3 extends over 12 amino acids. Germline assignment: CDR1 SNHLY and CDR2 FYNNEI. V was clipped by 6 bases and J by 0 bases, with 4 bases between them. CDR3 amino acids: CASRSSTDTQYF. The DNA of the CDR3 is TGTGCCAGCAGGTCAAGCACAGATACGCAGTATTTT.

The chain couples TRBV7-9 to TRBJ1-4; D remains ambiguous. Trimming removed 5 bases at V and 1 base at J, with 11 bases between. The germline CDR1 and CDR2 sequences are SEHNR and FQNEAQ (reference sequence). The CDR3 runs to 15 residues. CDR3 sequence reads: CASSPGRGTNEKLFF. The DNA for the CDR3 is TGTGCCAGCAGCCCAGGACGGGGAACTAATGAAAAACTGTTTTTT.

The chain uses TRBV11-3 and TRBJ1-1; TRBD1 aligns across 8 bases. The ends lost 3 bases at V and 2 bases at J; junction bases unmatched: 2. The germline CDR1 and CDR2 sequences are SGHNT and YENEEA. The CDR3 loop spans 14 amino acids. CDR3 residues: CASSFQGANTEAFF. DNA of the CDR3: TGTGCCAGCAGCTTTCAGGGGGCTAACACTGAAGCTTTCTTT. The full variable domain, rest sourced from reference TRBV11-3 and TRBJ1-1, is EAGVVQSPRYKIIEKKQPVAFWCNPISGHNTLYWYLQNLGQGPELLIRYENEEAVDDSQLPKDRFSAERLKGVDSTLKIQPAELGDSAVYLCASSFQGANTEAFFGQGTRLTVV.

The chain employs TRBV7-3 and TRBJ2-1; 9 positions agree with TRBD1. This CDR3 spans 13 amino acids. The J segment lost 8 bases and the V segment lost 4 bases, leaving 3 bases of the junction unmatched. Germline V gene lookup returns CDR1 SGHTA and CDR2 FQGTGA. The CDR3 nucleotides are TGTGCCAGCAGCTGGACAGGGGAAGATGAGCAGTTCTTC. The encoded protein is CASSWTGEDEQFF.

A remark on this clone: The junction departs from germline at one end; a sequencing error may be responsible. V and J are TRBV13 and TRBJ2-3; 13 nucleotides align to TRBD2. The CDR3 extends over 16 amino acids. Germline V gene data show CDR1 as PRHDT and CDR2 as FYEKMQ (reference sequence). In nucleotides, the CDR3 is TGTGCCAGCGGGCAGGGACTAGCGGGAAGCACAGCTACGCAGTATTTT. Its translation: CASGQGLAGSTATQYF.

This sequence joins TRBV6-1 and TRBJ1-5; a weak D match, TRBD1 (5 bases). CDR1 and CDR2 from the germline V gene are MNHNS and SASEGT. The V gene lost 1 base and the J gene lost 2 bases, with 9 bases spanning the gap. CDR3 length: 15 amino acids. In DNA form, the CDR3 reads TGTGCCAGCAGTGAAGACAGGCTAGGCAATCAGCCCCAGCATTTT. Translating gives CASSEDRLGNQPQHF.

The table lists this clone with a few counts. The rearrangement uses TRBV18 and TRBJ2-1; D perhaps matches TRBD2 (6 bases). The CDR3 sequence is 14 residues long. Trimming removed 2 bases from V and 6 bases from J, with 11 bases in between. The germline V gene has CDR1 KGHSH and CDR2 LQKENI. The CDR3 region is CASSPVGSGNEQFF. Written as DNA, the CDR3 is TGTGCCAGCTCACCAGTCGGGAGCGGCAATGAGCAGTTCTTC. Full variable domain (outside the CDR3, taken from reference TRBV18 and TRBJ2-1): NAGVMQNPRHLVRRRGQEARLRCSPMKGHSHVYWYRQLPEEGLKFMVYLQKENIIDESGMPKERFSAEFPKEGPSILRIQQVVRGDSAAYFCASSPVGSGNEQFFGPGTRLTVL.

J is TRBJ1-4 and V is TRBV5-4, with D perhaps matching TRBD1 (5 bases). V lost 0 bases to trimming and J lost 8 bases, with 14 bases between them. Germline V lookup: CDR1 SGHNT, CDR2 YYREEE (reference sequence). The CDR3 length is 15 residues. CDR3 loop: CASSLANQGGEKLFF. For the CDR3, the DNA is TGTGCCAGCAGCTTGGCCAACCAGGGTGGGGAAAAACTGTTTTTT.

The rearrangement uses TRBV29-1 and TRBJ2-7, with 7 bases identical to TRBD1. Germline V gives CDR1 SQVTM, CDR2 ANQGSEA. With V trimmed by 7 bases and J by 2 bases, 8 bases remained unmatched. The CDR3 loop spans 13 amino acids. The CDR3 reads CSGVDRSAYEQYF. In DNA form, the CDR3 reads TGCAGCGGCGTGGACAGGAGCGCCTACGAGCAGTACTTC.

V is TRBV28 and J is TRBJ2-7, with D maybe TRBD1 (5 bases). The CDR3 consists of 20 residues. Trimming removed 6 bases from V and 4 bases from J, with 34 bases in between. Germline V gives CDR1 MDHEN, CDR2 SYDVKM. The DNA of the CDR3 is TGTGCCAGCAGCTTCATCGTTGACTCCCTTGGGAAGGCCAGGGCGTACGAGCAGTACTTC. Its translation is CASSFIVDSLGKARAYEQYF. Together with reference TRBV28 and TRBJ2-7, the CDR3 gives the full variable domain: DVKVTQSSRYLVKRTGEKVFLECVQDMDHENMFWYRQDPGLGLRLIYFSYDVKMKEKGDIPEGYSVSREKKERFSLILESASTNQTSMYLCASSFIVDSLGKARAYEQYFGPGTRLTVT.

The chain recombines TRBV5-4 with TRBJ2-7; weak D call: TRBD2 (6 bases). The CDR3 totals 16 residues. Trimming took off 5 bases at V and 0 bases at J, with 18 bases between the two ends. The germline CDR1 and CDR2 sequences are SGHNT and YYREEE (reference sequence). CDR3 sequence: CASSQPRGRLSYEQYF. The CDR3 coding sequence is TGTGCCAGCAGTCAACCCCGGGGGAGGCTCTCCTACGAGCAGTACTTC.

This clone came up once. This CDR3 is also generated by other DNA sequences in the sample. The chain is built from TRBV6-5 and TRBJ2-1; TRBD2 matches 8 bases. The CDR3 sequence is 14 residues long. The germline gives CDR1 MNHEY, CDR2 SVGAGI. Losses at the gene ends were 6 bases for V and 10 bases for J; bases not matched to a gene: 11. CDR3 residues: CASSQETSGREQFF. The CDR3 region has the DNA TGTGCCAGCAGCCAAGAAACCAGCGGGAGAGAGCAGTTCTTC.

The V gene is TRBV27, the J gene TRBJ2-2, with 8 bases matching TRBD2. Germline V lookup: CDR1 MNHEY, CDR2 SMNVEV (reference sequence). V gave up 6 bases and J gave up 3 bases; unmatched junction bases: 3. The CDR3 consists of 14 residues. CDR3 DNA: TGTGCCAGCAGAGCGGGAGACTACACCGGGGAGCTGTTTTTT. Translating it yields CASRAGDYTGELFF.

This clone has only one observation. This chain uses TRBV7-2 with TRBJ1-6, with D perhaps matching TRBD1 (6 bases). The V gene's germline CDR1 is SGHTA and CDR2 FQGNSA. Trimming pared 3 bases from V and 9 bases from J, leaving 12 bases between. The CDR3 loop spans 14 amino acids. The CDR3 here is CASSFQGTASPLHF. The CDR3 region has the DNA TGTGCCAGCAGCTTCCAGGGGACGGCTTCACCCCTCCACTTT. The full variable domain, completed using reference TRBV7-2 and TRBJ1-6, is GAGVSQSPSNKVTEKGKDVELRCDPISGHTALYWYRQSLGQGLEFLIYFQGNSAPDKSGLPSDRFSAERTGGSVSTLTIQRTQQEDSAVYLCASSFQGTASPLHFGNGTRLTVT.

The chain employs TRBV5-8 and TRBJ2-1; a weak D match, TRBD1 (5 bases). Trimming cost V 3 bases and J 2 bases, with 12 bases left between them. The CDR3 sequence is 15 residues long. From germline, CDR1 is SGHTS and CDR2 YDEGEE. The CDR3 spells CASSSPGSPYNEQFF. CDR3 coding DNA: TGTGCCAGCAGCTCCCCAGGGTCCCCCTACAATGAGCAGTTCTTC.

This clone was counted between two and nine times. The gene calls are TRBV11-2 and TRBJ2-2, with a weak D call TRBD2 (6 bases). V was pared by 4 bases and J by 1 base, with 16 bases between. CDR1 is SGHAT and CDR2 is FQNNGV in the germline V gene. The CDR3 consists of 17 residues. Written as DNA, the CDR3 is TGTGCCAGCAGCTCCACTCGACGGAGGGTGAACACCGGGGAGCTGTTTTTT. Its protein product is CASSSTRRRVNTGELFF.

This chain uses TRBV27 with TRBJ2-1; D is perhaps TRBD1 (5 bases). The germline gives CDR1 MNHEY, CDR2 SMNVEV (reference sequence). The CDR3 covers 14 residues. Trimming pared 5 bases from V and 6 bases from J, leaving 14 bases between. The CDR3 region is CASSLALQGNEQFF. CDR3 sequence (DNA): TGTGCCAGCAGTCTGGCGCTTCAGGGCAATGAGCAGTTCTTC.

Here the CDR3 DNA reads TGTGCCATCAAGGGACAGGCGCGGGACAATGAGCAGTTCTTC. Translation: CAIKGQARDNEQFF. The chain uses TRBV10-3 and TRBJ2-1; 8 positions agree with TRBD1. The germline V gene encodes CDR1 ENHRY and CDR2 SYGVKD. V lost 7 bases to trimming and J lost 5 bases; unmatched junction nucleotides: 7. CDR3 length equals 14 residues.

The V gene is TRBV5-1, the J gene TRBJ1-1, with D perhaps TRBD1 (5 bases). CDR3 length equals 13 residues. The ends were cut back, 4 bases at V and 5 bases at J, with 12 bases in the middle. The germline gives CDR1 SGHRS, CDR2 YFSETQ. As DNA, the CDR3 is TGCGCCAGCAGCCGCACGGGGGGAACTGAAGCTTTCTTT. Protein product: CASSRTGGTEAFF.

The J gene is TRBJ2-7, the V gene TRBV6-1; 7 nucleotides align to TRBD2. This CDR3 has 14 amino acids. The V gene's germline CDR1 is MNHNS and CDR2 SASEGT. The V segment lost 7 bases and the J segment 3 bases; nucleotides outside the gene matches: 9. Written as DNA, the CDR3 is TGTGCCAGCATTCCAATCTGGGGGGGCTACGAGCAGTACTTC. It encodes CASIPIWGGYEQYF.

The V gene is TRBV23-1, the J gene TRBJ2-7, with 8 bases lining up with TRBD1. TRBV23-1 is recorded as an ORF, its role being uncertain. The CDR3 sequence is 13 residues long. With 7 bases clipped from V and 3 bases from J, the junction kept 5 bases outside the gene matches. This chain's CDR3 is CASTRDRNYEQYF. The CDR3, as DNA: TGCGCCAGCACCCGGGACAGGAACTACGAGCAGTACTTC.

The V call is TRBV27, the J call TRBJ1-4; D not resolved. Trimming removed 9 bases at V and 0 bases at J, with 8 bases between. Germline loops: CDR1 MNHEY, CDR2 SMNVEV (reference sequence). The CDR3 is 13 residues long. The CDR3 DNA sequence: TGTGCCAGTTTTTCGTCAACTAATGAAAAACTGTTTTTT. It codes for CASFSSTNEKLFF.

The rearrangement joins TRBV9 to TRBJ1-1; 9 bases align to TRBD1. Germline lookup yields CDR1 SGDLS and CDR2 YYNGEE. The CDR3 runs 15 residues. The junction had 11 bases not matched to a gene; V was cut back by 4 bases and J by 7 bases. CDR3 DNA sequence: TGTGCCAGCAGCCCTGGACAGGGGACCCCAGATGAAGCTTTCTTT. Translated: CASSPGQGTPDEAFF.

The chain joins TRBV6-6 to TRBJ2-3, with a weak D call TRBD2 (7 bases). Germline lookup yields CDR1 MNHNY and CDR2 SVGAGI (reference sequence). This CDR3 region has 14 residues. Deletions cut 10 bases from V and 1 base from J, with 15 bases between. DNA for the CDR3: TGTGCCACCAGAGGGGGGGCTGGCACAGATACGCAGTATTTT. This translates into CATRGGAGTDTQYF.